These T cell receptor beta chains were read from a single sample in a study of Ad26.COV2.S vaccination and SARS-CoV-2 variants. Method: immunoSEQ multiplex PCR; TCRdb's copy keeps in-frame clones and lacks some. The sample contains more than 150,000 clones, around 88% of which appear only once. Sequencing used peripheral blood, obtained after recovery from COVID-19. The receptors shown here come from a human donor who had recovered from COVID-19. Each CDR3 is given with its conserved first and last residue. Fields, in order: CDR3 length, J gene, V gene, D gene, CDR3 protein, CDR3 DNA. D genes are given only for firm matches.

CDR3 length: 15; J gene: TRBJ2-1; V gene: TRBV5-1; D gene: TRBD2; CDR3 protein: CASWIGGSSYNEQFF; CDR3 DNA: TGCGCCAGTTGGATCGGCGGGAGCTCCTACAATGAGCAGTTCTTC
CDR3 length: 15; J gene: TRBJ2-1; V gene: TRBV9; D gene: -; CDR3 protein: CASSVGSYPGNEQFF; CDR3 DNA: TGTGCCAGCAGCGTAGGGAGCTACCCGGGGAATGAGCAGTTCTTC
CDR3 length: 13; J gene: TRBJ1-4; V gene: TRBV10-3; D gene: -; CDR3 protein: CAIAGATNEKLFF; CDR3 DNA: TGTGCCATCGCGGGGGCTACTAATGAAAAACTGTTTTTT
CDR3 length: 15; J gene: TRBJ1-5; V gene: TRBV9; D gene: -; CDR3 protein: CASSYHGDSNQPQHF; CDR3 DNA: TGTGCCAGCAGCTACCATGGCGATAGCAATCAGCCCCAGCATTTT
CDR3 length: 17; J gene: TRBJ1-4; V gene: TRBV7-9; D gene: -; CDR3 protein: CASSLTGSPPTNEKLFF; CDR3 DNA: TGTGCCAGCAGCTTAACGGGTTCGCCGCCAACTAATGAAAAACTGTTTTTT
CDR3 length: 13; J gene: TRBJ2-7; V gene: TRBV5-1; D gene: TRBD1; CDR3 protein: CASSQLTGGEQYF; CDR3 DNA: TGCGCCAGCAGCCAACTGACAGGGGGGGAGCAGTACTTC
CDR3 length: 15; J gene: TRBJ2-1; V gene: TRBV9; D gene: TRBD2; CDR3 protein: CASSPSAGAFNEQFF; CDR3 DNA: TGTGCCAGCAGCCCCTCAGCGGGGGCCTTCAATGAGCAGTTCTTC
CDR3 length: 13; J gene: TRBJ1-1; V gene: TRBV5-6; D gene: -; CDR3 protein: CASSLRDWGWAFF; CDR3 DNA: TGTGCCAGCAGCTTGCGGGACTGGGGGTGGGCTTTCTTT
CDR3 length: 16; J gene: TRBJ2-7; V gene: TRBV7-9; D gene: -; CDR3 protein: CASSSPLGVLSYEQYF; CDR3 DNA: TGTGCCAGCAGCTCCCCCCTAGGGGTCCTTTCGTACGAGCAGTACTTC
CDR3 length: 13; J gene: TRBJ2-2; V gene: TRBV2; D gene: -; CDR3 protein: CASRDMNTGELFF; CDR3 DNA: TGTGCCAGCAGGGATATGAACACCGGGGAGCTGTTTTTT
CDR3 length: 16; J gene: TRBJ2-7; V gene: TRBV12-2; D gene: -; CDR3 protein: CASRLAPGLYSYEQYF; CDR3 DNA: TGTGCAAGTCGCTTAGCGCCGGGACTATACTCCTACGAGCAGTACTTC